This T cell receptor (beta chain) was retrieved from a study of T cell repertoires in cytomegalovirus infection. Findings and caveats of the study: It was HLA-C-restricted CMV-specific TCR beta clonotypes that dominated the response ex vivo.

About this clonotype itself: No antigen is known for it.

TCRdb itself ran the reads through MiXCR, one entry per CDR3 protein. Of approximately 390,000 distinct CDR3 sequences in the sample, about 35% were seen once. The germline V and J ends were trimmed by 1 base and 4 bases, with 7 bases remaining between them. The CDR3 contains 13 residues. The sequence derives from a human donor in good health (CMV status not recorded). Some clones in this sample may be carry-over from other donors' samples. Here the sequenced sample was cultured PBMCs, taken from culture after CMV antigen stimulation. V and J are TRBV12-3 or TRBV12-4 and TRBJ1-2; no definite D call. DNA for the CDR3: TGTGCCAGCAGTTTAGGCAGGATCTATGGCTACACCTTC. It yields the protein CASSLGRIYGYTF.